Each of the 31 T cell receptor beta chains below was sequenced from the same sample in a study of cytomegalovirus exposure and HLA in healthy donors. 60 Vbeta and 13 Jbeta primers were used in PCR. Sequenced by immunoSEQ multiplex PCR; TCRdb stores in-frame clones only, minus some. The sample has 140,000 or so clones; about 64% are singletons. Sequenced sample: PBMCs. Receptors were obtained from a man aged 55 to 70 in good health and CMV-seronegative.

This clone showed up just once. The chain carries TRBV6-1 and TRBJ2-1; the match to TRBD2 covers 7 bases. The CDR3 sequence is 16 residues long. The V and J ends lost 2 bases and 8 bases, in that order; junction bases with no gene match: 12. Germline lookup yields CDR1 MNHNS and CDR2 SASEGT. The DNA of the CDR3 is TGTGCCAGCAGTGAACGACCTAGCGGTATAGGGGATGAGCAGTTCTTC. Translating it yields CASSERPSGIGDEQFF.

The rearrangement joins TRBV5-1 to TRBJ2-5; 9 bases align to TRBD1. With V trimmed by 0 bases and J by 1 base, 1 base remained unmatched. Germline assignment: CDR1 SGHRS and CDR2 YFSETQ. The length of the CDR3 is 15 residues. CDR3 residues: CASSLGTGAQETQYF. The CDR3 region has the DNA TGCGCCAGCAGCTTGGGGACAGGGGCCCAAGAGACCCAGTACTTC.

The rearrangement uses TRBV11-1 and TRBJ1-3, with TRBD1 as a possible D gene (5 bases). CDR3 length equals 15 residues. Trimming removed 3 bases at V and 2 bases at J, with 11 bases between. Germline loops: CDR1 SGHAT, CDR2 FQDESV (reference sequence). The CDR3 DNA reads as TGTGCCAGCAGCTTGGGGGGAGACGCTGGAAACACCATATATTTT. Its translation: CASSLGGDAGNTIYF.

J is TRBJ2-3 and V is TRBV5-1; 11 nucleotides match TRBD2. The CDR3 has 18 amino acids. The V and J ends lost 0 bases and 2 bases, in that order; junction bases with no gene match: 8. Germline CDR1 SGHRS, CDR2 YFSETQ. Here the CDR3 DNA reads TGCGCCAGCAGCTTGGAGGGGGTAGCGGGAGGGCCCACAGATACGCAGTATTTT. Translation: CASSLEGVAGGPTDTQYF.

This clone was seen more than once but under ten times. The CDR3 DNA sequence: TGTGCTAGTGGGTCGGCGGGGGGTAAGAAGAACACTGAAGCTTTCTTT. Amino acids: CASGSAGGKKNTEAFF. The rearrangement joins TRBV12-5 to TRBJ1-1, with D tentatively TRBD1 (5 bases). CDR3 length: 16 amino acids. The V gene lost 6 bases and the J gene lost 1 base, with 18 bases spanning the gap. The germline CDR1 and CDR2 sequences are LGHNT and FRNRAP. The full variable domain, its missing parts supplied by reference TRBV12-5 and TRBJ1-1, is DARVTQTPRHKVTEMGQEVTMRCQPILGHNTVFWYRQTMMQGLELLAYFRNRAPLDDSGMPKDRFSAEMPDATLATLKIQPSEPRDSAVYFCASGSAGGKKNTEAFFGQGTRLTVV.

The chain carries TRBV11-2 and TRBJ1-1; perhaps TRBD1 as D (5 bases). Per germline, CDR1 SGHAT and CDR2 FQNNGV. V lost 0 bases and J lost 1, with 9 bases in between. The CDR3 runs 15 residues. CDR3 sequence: CASSLEGASNTEAFF. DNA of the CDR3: TGTGCCAGCAGCTTAGAAGGGGCGTCGAACACTGAAGCTTTCTTT.

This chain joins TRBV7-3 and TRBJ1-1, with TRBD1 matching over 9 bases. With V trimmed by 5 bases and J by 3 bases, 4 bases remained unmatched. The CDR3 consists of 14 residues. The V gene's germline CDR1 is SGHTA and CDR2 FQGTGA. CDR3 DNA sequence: TGTGCCAGCAGCAGGACAGGGGCTGACACTGAAGCTTTCTTT. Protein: CASSRTGADTEAFF.

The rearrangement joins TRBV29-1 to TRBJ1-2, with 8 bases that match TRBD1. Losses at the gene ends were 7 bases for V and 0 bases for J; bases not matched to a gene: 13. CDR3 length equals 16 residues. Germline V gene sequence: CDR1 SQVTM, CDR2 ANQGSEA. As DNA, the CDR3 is TGCAGCGGTAAAGGATTGACGACAGGGGCTAACTATGGCTACACCTTC. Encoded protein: CSGKGLTTGANYGYTF.

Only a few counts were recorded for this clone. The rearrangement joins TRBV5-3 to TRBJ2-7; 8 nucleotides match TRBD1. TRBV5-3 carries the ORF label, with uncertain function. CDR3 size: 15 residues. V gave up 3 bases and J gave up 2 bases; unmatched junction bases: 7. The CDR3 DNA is TGTGCCAGAAGCTCGCCGGACAGGGATGCCTACGAGCAGTACTTC. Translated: CARSSPDRDAYEQYF.

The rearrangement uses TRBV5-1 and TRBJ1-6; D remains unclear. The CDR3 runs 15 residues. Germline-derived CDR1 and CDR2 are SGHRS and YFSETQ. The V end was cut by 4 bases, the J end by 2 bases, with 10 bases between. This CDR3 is CASSLNGAYNSPLHF. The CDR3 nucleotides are TGCGCCAGCAGCCTTAACGGAGCCTATAATTCACCCCTCCACTTT.

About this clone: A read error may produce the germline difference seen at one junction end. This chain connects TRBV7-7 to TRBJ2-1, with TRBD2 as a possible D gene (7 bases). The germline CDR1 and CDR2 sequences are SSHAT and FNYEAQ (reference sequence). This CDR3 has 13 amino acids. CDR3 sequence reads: CASSLGGGGEQFF. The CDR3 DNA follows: TGTGCTAGCAGCTTAGGAGGGGGGGGTGAGCAGTTCTTC.

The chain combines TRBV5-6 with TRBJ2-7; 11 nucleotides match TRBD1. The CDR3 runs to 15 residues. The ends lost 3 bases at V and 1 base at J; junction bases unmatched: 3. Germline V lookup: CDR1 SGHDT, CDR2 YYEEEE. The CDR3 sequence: CASSWGQGVSYEQYF. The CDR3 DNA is TGTGCCAGCAGCTGGGGACAGGGGGTATCCTACGAGCAGTACTTC.

CDR3 bases: TGCGCCAGCAGCCAGGGGAGACTAGCGGGAGGGAGCTCCTACAATGAGCAGTTCTTC. As protein: CASSQGRLAGGSSYNEQFF. The chain employs TRBV4-3 and TRBJ2-1; TRBD2 agrees at 14 bases. Trimming took 3 bases from V and 0 from J; bases not matched to a gene: 7. This CDR3 has 19 amino acids. Germline V CDR1 and CDR2: LGHNA, YSLEER.

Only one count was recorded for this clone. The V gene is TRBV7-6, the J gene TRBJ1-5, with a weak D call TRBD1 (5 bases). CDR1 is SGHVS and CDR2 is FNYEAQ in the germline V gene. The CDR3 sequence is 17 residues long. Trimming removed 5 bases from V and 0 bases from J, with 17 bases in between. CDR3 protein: CASSPLNDRYSNQPQHF. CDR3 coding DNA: TGTGCCAGCAGCCCCCTGAACGACAGATATAGCAATCAGCCCCAGCATTTT.

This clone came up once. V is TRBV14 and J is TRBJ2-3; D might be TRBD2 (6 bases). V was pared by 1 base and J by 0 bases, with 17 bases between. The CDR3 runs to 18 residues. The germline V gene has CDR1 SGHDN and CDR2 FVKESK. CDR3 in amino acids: CASSQGRQAGISTDTQYF. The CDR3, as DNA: TGTGCCAGCAGCCAAGGCCGCCAGGCGGGGATCAGCACAGATACGCAGTATTTT.

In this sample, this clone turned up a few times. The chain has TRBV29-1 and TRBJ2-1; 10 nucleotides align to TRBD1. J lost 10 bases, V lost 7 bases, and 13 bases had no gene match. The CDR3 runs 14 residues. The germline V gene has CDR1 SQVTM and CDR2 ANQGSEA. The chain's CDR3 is CSASVPGQGREQFF. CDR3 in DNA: TGCAGCGCCTCCGTCCCGGGACAGGGGCGGGAGCAGTTCTTC.

CDR3: CASSHRGLAGGEQYF. The CDR3 DNA reads as TGTGCCAGCAGCCACCGGGGACTAGCGGGCGGTGAGCAGTACTTC. The J gene is TRBJ2-7, the V gene TRBV14, with 12 bases that match TRBD2. The CDR3 is made up of 15 amino acids. With V trimmed by 3 bases and J by 7 bases, 7 bases remained unmatched. In germline, CDR1 is SGHDN, CDR2 FVKESK.

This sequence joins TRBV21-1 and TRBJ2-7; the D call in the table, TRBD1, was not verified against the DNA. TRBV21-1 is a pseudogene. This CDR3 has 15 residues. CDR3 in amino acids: CASSEKGQDYYEQYF. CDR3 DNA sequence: TGTGCCAGCAGTGAGAAGGGACAGGATTACTACGAGCAGTACTTC.

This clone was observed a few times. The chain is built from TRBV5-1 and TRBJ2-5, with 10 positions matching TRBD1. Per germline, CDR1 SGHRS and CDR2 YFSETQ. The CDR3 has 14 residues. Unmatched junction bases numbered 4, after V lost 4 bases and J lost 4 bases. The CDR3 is CASSPGQGIETQYF. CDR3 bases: TGCGCCAGCAGCCCGGGACAGGGGATAGAGACCCAGTACTTC.

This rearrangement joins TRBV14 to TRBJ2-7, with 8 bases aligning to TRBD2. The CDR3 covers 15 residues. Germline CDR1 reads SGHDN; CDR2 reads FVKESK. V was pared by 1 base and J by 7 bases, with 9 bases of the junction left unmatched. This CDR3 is CASSQATGTSAEQYF. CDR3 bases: TGTGCCAGCAGCCAAGCGACCGGGACTAGTGCTGAGCAGTACTTC.

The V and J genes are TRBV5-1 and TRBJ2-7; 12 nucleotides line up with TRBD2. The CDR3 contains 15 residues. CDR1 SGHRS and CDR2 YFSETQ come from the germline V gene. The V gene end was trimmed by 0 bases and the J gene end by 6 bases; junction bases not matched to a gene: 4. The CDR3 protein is CASSLDLAGGLEQYF. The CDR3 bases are TGCGCCAGCAGCTTGGATCTAGCGGGAGGGCTCGAGCAGTACTTC.

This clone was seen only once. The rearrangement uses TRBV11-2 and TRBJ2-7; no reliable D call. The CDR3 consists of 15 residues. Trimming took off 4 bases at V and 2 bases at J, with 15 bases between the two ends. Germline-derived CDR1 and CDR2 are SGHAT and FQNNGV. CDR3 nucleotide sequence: TGTGCCAGCAGCTCCCCCAGAGGTTACACCTACGAGCAGTACTTC. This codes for CASSSPRGYTYEQYF.

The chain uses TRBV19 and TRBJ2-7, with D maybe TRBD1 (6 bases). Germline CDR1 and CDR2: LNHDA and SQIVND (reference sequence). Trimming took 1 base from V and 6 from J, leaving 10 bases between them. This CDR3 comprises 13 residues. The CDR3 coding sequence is TGTGCCAGTAGTATAGGGGGGCCGTCCGAGCAGTACTTC. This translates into CASSIGGPSEQYF.

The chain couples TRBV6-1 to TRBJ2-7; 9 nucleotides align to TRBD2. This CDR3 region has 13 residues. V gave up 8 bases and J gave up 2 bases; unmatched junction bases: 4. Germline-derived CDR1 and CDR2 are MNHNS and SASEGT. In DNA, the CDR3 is TGTGCCAGCGGACCTAGCGGGACCTACGAGCAGTACTTC. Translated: CASGPSGTYEQYF.

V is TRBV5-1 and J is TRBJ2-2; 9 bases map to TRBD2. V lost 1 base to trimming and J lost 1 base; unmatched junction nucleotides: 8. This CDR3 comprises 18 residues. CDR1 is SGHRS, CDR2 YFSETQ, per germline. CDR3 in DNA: TGCGCCAGCAGCTTGCCTAGCGGGAAAGCTAGGAACACCGGGGAGCTGTTTTTT. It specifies CASSLPSGKARNTGELFF.

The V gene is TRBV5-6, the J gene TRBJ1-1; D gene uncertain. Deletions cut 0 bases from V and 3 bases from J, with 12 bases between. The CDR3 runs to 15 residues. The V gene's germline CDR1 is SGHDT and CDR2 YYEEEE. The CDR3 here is CASSLGPDWDTEAFF. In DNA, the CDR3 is TGTGCCAGCAGCTTGGGGCCCGACTGGGACACTGAAGCTTTCTTT. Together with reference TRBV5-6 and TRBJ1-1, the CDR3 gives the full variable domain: DAGVTQSPTHLIKTRGQQVTLRCSPKSGHDTVSWYQQALGQGPQFIFQYYEEEERQRGNFPDRFSGHQFPNYSSELNVNALLLGDSALYLCASSLGPDWDTEAFFGQGTRLTVV.

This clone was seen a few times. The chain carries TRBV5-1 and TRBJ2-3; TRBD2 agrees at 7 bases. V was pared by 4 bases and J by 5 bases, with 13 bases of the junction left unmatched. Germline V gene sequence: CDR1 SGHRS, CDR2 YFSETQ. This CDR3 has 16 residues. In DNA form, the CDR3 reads TGCGCCAGCAGCCCCTGGGGAGCGGGAAGTTTAGATACGCAGTATTTT. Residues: CASSPWGAGSLDTQYF.

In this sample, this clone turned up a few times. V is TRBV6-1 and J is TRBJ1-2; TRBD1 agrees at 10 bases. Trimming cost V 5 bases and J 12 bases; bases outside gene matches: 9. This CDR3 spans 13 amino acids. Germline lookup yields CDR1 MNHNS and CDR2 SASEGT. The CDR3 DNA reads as TGTGCCAGCAGTTTGGACAGGGGGTTGGGGAACACCTTC. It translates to CASSLDRGLGNTF.

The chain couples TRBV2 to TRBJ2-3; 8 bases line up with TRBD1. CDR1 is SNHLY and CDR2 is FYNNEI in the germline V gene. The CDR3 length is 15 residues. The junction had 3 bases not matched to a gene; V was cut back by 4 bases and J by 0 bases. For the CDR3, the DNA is TGTGCCAGCAGTGCCCGGACAGGGAGCACAGATACGCAGTATTTT. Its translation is CASSARTGSTDTQYF.

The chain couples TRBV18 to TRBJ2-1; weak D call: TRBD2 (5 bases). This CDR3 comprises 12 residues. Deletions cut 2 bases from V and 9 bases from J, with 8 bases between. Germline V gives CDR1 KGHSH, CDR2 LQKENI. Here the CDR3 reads CASSPSEGEQFF. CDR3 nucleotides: TGTGCCAGCTCACCAAGCGAGGGTGAGCAGTTCTTC.

The DNA of the CDR3 is TGCGCCAGCATCTCAACTAGCGGGCGCAGACAAGAGACCCAGTACTTC. As protein: CASISTSGRRQETQYF. The rearrangement uses TRBV5-1 and TRBJ2-5, with 9 bases lining up with TRBD2. The J segment lost 2 bases and the V segment lost 6 bases, leaving 11 bases of the junction unmatched. The CDR3 runs 16 residues. Germline V lookup: CDR1 SGHRS, CDR2 YFSETQ.